Below are 11 T cell receptor beta chains sequenced from a single sample in a study of blood T cell repertoires in COVID-19. Measured with immunoSEQ multiplex PCR; TCRdb has only the in-frame clones, and not every one. The table shows some 140,000 clones, with around 80% occurring only once. The sample consisted of peripheral blood. The receptors were gathered from a man in his sixties with acute or convalescent COVID-19.

This clone has a single count. The rearrangement links TRBV6-5 to TRBJ2-1, with a weak D call TRBD2 (6 bases). The ends were cut back, 6 bases at V and 0 bases at J, with 12 bases in the middle. Germline values: CDR1 MNHEY, CDR2 SVGAGI. CDR3 length equals 15 residues. The CDR3 DNA follows: TGTGCCAGCAGGCCCGGAGGGAGCTCCTACAATGAGCAGTTCTTC. Its protein is CASRPGGSSYNEQFF.

The chain couples TRBV28 to TRBJ1-1, with TRBD1 as a possible D gene (5 bases). This CDR3 spans 16 amino acids. Germline V lookup: CDR1 MDHEN, CDR2 SYDVKM. Trimming cost V 5 bases and J 0 bases, with 16 bases left between them. The CDR3 loop reads CASSPPWGGVNTEAFF. CDR3 sequence (DNA): TGTGCCAGCAGTCCCCCTTGGGGGGGAGTGAACACTGAAGCTTTCTTT. The full variable domain, rest sourced from reference TRBV28 and TRBJ1-1, is DVKVTQSSRYLVKRTGEKVFLECVQDMDHENMFWYRQDPGLGLRLIYFSYDVKMKEKGDIPEGYSVSREKKERFSLILESASTNQTSMYLCASSPPWGGVNTEAFFGQGTRLTVV.

The J gene is TRBJ2-2, the V gene TRBV3-1 (or the pseudogene TRBV3-2); TRBD1 might be the D (6 bases). There are 20 residues in the CDR3. With 0 bases removed from V and 0 bases from J, the gap between germline ends came to 20 bases. CDR1 and CDR2 from the germline V gene are LGHDT and YNNKEL (reference sequence). The CDR3, as DNA: TGTGCCAGCAGCCAAGAGGGAACCTGGACAGTTAAAGCGAACACCGGGGAGCTGTTTTTT. Its translation is CASSQEGTWTVKANTGELFF.

The chain combines TRBV5-6 with TRBJ2-5; maybe TRBD1 (6 bases). Germline CDR1 is SGHDT and CDR2 is YYEEEE. The CDR3 consists of 14 residues. V was clipped by 1 base and J by 4 bases, with 11 bases between them. The CDR3 loop reads CASSLTGRGETQYF. CDR3 nucleotides: TGTGCCAGCAGCTTGACAGGGAGAGGAGAGACCCAGTACTTC.

This clone was detected once. The chain joins TRBV7-2 to TRBJ1-3; D ambiguous. With 6 bases removed from V and 1 base from J, the gap between germline ends came to 13 bases. This CDR3 has 15 residues. CDR1 and CDR2 from the germline V gene are SGHTA and FQGNSA. CDR3 in amino acids: CASSPSPGSGNTIYF. The CDR3 DNA sequence: TGTGCCAGCAGTCCTTCTCCGGGGTCTGGAAACACCATATATTTT.

This rearrangement joins TRBV7-2 to TRBJ1-2, with 7 nucleotides matching TRBD1. Germline trimming cut 1 base from V and 8 bases from J; bases unmatched to any gene: 4. The CDR3 is 13 residues long. Germline CDR1 SGHTA, CDR2 FQGNSA. The CDR3 coding sequence is TGTGCCAGCAGCTTAGGACGGACAGGAGGCTACACCTTC. Translation: CASSLGRTGGYTF.

V usage is TRBV28 and J usage is TRBJ2-4, with TRBD2 identical over 10 bases. Trimming at V came to 3 bases and at J to 8 bases, leaving 4 bases not matched to a gene. This CDR3 region has 14 residues. CDR1 and CDR2 (germline): MDHEN, SYDVKM. CDR3: CASSFGLAEDIQYF. The CDR3 DNA reads TGTGCCAGCAGTTTCGGACTAGCGGAAGACATTCAGTACTTC.

The chain is built from TRBV5-1 and TRBJ2-1, with 9 positions matching TRBD2. After removal of 5 bases from V and 9 bases from J, the junction contained 6 bases not matched to a gene. Germline lookup yields CDR1 SGHRS and CDR2 YFSETQ. The CDR3 loop spans 13 amino acids. As DNA, the CDR3 is TGCGCCAGCAGAGAGCGGGAGGCTGGTGAGCAGTTCTTC. Its translation is CASREREAGEQFF.

V and J are TRBV2 and TRBJ2-3; TRBD1 is a possible D gene (6 bases). Trimming took off 6 bases at V and 0 bases at J, with 13 bases between the two ends. CDR1 SNHLY and CDR2 FYNNEI come from the germline V gene. The CDR3 runs 15 residues. The CDR3 DNA reads TGTGCCAGCAGAATGGACAGAACTAGCACAGATACGCAGTATTTT. The encoded protein is CASRMDRTSTDTQYF.

This rearrangement joins TRBV5-3 to TRBJ2-5, with unresolved D. TRBV5-3 is an ORF; its function is uncertain. The CDR3 is 12 amino acids. The V and J ends lost 1 base and 4 bases respectively, with 5 bases between them. The CDR3 loop reads CARSLSLETQYF. The CDR3 DNA reads TGTGCCAGAAGCTTGTCGTTAGAGACCCAGTACTTC.

The chain couples TRBV10-3 to TRBJ1-2; 8 bases match TRBD1. Germline V lookup: CDR1 ENHRY, CDR2 SYGVKD. The J segment lost 4 bases and the V segment lost 7 bases, leaving 11 bases of the junction unmatched. This CDR3 has 15 amino acids. Here the CDR3 reads CAITPLQGVSYGYTF. The CDR3 bases are TGTGCCATCACCCCCCTACAGGGGGTCAGCTATGGCTACACCTTC.